What follows describes a single T cell receptor beta chain. This specimen belongs to a study of blood T cell repertoires in COVID-19. Study at large: Samples representing acute and convalescent COVID-19 were sourced from the United States, Italy and Spain. T cells, B-cell-depleted T cells, or PBMCs provided the cDNA or gDNA that served as material.

Patients from Seattle were sampled longitudinally, starting during active infection. How the authors handled the data: Reference gene primer amplification in the assay estimated nucleated cell counts. TCRdb's table, derived via immunoSEQ multiplex PCR, lists solely in-frame clones and lacks some. V, J and clone size are taken as reported in that table, and D and trimming were inferred from the DNA itself. The sample has roughly 150,000 clones, around 74% seen once. The source material was peripheral blood. The clonotype was recovered from a woman aged 55-70 years with COVID-19, enrolled during active disease.

The CDR3 here is CASSQEGNSGEQFF. The CDR3 DNA reads TGCGCCAGCAGCCAAGAGGGGAACAGCGGTGAGCAGTTCTTC. The chain has TRBV4-3 and TRBJ2-1; D is possibly TRBD2 (5 bases). The germline V gene has CDR1 LGHNA and CDR2 YSLEER. This CDR3 is 14 amino acids long. The germline V and J ends were trimmed by 0 bases and 9 bases, with 12 bases remaining between them.